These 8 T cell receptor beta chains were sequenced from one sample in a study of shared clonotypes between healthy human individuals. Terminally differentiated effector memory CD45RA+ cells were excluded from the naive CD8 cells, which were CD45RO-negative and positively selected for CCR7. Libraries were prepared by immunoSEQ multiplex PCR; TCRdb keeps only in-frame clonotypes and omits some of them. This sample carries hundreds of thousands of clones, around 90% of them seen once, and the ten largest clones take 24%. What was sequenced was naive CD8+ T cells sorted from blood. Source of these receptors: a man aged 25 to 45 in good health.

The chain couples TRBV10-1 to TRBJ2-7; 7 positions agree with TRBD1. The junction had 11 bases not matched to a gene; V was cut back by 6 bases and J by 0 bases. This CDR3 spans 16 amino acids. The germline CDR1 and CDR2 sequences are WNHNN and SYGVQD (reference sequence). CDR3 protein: CASRIQSGTDSYEQYF. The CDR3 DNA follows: TGCGCCAGCAGAATACAATCCGGGACAGACTCCTACGAGCAGTACTTC.

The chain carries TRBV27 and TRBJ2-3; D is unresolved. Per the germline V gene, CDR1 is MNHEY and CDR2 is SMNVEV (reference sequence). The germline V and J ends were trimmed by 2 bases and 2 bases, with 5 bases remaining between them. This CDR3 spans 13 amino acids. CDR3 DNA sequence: TGTGCCAGCAGTTTAAGGGTCACAGATACGCAGTATTTT. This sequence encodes CASSLRVTDTQYF.

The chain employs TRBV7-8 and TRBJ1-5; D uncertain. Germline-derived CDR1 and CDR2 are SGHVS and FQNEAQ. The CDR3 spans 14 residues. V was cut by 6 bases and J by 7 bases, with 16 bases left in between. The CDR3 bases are TGTGCCAGCAGGGGGTGGGAACTTAACCAGCCCCAGCATTTT. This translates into CASRGWELNQPQHF.

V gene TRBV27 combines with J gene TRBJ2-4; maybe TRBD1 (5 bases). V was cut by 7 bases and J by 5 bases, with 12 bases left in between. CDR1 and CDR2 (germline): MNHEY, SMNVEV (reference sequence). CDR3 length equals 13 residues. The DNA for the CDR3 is TGTGCCAGCACGCCCCTGGGGCAAAACATTCAGTACTTC. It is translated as CASTPLGQNIQYF.

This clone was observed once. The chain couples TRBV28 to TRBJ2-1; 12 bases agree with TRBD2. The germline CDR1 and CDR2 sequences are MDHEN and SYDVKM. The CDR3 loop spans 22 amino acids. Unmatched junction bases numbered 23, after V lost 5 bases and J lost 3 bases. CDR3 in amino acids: CASSQPTGTSGYRPFDYNEQFF. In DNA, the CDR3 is TGTGCCAGCAGTCAACCTACGGGGACTAGCGGGTATCGACCCTTCGACTACAATGAGCAGTTCTTC.

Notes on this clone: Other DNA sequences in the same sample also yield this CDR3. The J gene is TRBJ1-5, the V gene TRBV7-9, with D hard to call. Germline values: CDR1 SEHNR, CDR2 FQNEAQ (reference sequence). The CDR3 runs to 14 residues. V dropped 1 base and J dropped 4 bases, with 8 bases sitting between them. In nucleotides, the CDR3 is TGTGCCAGCAGCTTAGGTGATCGAAATCAGCCCCAGCATTTT. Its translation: CASSLGDRNQPQHF.

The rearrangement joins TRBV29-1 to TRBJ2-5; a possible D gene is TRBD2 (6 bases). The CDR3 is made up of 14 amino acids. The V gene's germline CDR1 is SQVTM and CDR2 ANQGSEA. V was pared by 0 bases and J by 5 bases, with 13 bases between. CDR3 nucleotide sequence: TGCAGCGTTGAAGATACGGGGGAGAGGGAGACCCAGTACTTC. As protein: CSVEDTGERETQYF.

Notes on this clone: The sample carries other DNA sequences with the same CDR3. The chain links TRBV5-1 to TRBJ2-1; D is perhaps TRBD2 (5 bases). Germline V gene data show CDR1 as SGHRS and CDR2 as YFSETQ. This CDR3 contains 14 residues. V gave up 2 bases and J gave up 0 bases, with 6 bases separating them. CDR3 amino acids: CASSFRGSYNEQFF. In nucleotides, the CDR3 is TGCGCCAGCAGCTTCCGGGGCTCCTACAATGAGCAGTTCTTC.